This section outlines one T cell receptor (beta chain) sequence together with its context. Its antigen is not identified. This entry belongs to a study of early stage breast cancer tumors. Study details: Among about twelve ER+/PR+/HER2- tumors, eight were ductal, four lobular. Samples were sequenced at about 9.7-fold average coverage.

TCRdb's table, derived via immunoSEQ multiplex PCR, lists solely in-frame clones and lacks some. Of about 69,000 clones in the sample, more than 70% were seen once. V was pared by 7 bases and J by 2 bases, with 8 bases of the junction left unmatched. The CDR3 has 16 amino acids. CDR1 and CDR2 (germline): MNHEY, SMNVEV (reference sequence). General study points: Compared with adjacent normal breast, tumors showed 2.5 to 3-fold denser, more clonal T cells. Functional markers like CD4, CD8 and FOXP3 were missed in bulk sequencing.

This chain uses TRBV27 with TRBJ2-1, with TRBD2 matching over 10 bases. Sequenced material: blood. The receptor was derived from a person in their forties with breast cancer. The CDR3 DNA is TGTGCCAGCACAACCCCTAGCGGGAGCCCCTACAATGAGCAGTTCTTC. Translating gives CASTTPSGSPYNEQFF.